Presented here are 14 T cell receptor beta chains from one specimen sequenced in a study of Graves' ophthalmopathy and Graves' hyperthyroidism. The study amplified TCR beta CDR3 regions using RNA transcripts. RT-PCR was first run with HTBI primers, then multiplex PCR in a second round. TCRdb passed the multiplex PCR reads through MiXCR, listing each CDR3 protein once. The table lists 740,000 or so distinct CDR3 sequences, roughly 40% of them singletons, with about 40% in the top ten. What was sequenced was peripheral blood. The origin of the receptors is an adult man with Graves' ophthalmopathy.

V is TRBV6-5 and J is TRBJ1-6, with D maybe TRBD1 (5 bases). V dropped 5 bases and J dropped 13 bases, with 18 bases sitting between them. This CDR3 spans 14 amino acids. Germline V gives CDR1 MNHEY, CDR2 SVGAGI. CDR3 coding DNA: TGTGCCAGCAGTGAAGAGGCCTGGGGGGGGCCCCTCCACTTT. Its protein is CASSEEAWGGPLHF.

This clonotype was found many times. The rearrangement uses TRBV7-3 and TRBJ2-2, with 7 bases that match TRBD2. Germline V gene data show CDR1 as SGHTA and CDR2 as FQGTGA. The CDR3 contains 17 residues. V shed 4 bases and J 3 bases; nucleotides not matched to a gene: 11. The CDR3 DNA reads TGTGCCAGCAGCTCAACCCCGGGACTACGGGACACCGGGGAGCTGTTTTTT. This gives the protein CASSSTPGLRDTGELFF.

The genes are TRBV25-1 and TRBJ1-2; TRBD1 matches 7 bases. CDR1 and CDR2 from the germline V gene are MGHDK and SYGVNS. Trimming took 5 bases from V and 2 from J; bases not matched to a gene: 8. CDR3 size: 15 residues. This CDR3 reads CASSFTDRDNYGYTF. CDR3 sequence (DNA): TGTGCCAGCAGTTTTACTGACAGGGACAACTATGGCTACACCTTC.

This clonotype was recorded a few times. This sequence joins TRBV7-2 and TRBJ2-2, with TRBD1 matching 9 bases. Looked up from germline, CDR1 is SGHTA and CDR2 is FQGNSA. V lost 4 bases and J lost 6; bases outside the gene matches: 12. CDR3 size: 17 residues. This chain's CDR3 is CASSSIKLGQGAGELFF. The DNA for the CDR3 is TGTGCCAGCAGCTCAATTAAGCTGGGACAGGGAGCCGGGGAGCTGTTTTTT.

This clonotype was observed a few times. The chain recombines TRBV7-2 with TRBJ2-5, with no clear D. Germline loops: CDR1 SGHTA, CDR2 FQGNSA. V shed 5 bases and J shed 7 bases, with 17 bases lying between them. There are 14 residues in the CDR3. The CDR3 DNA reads TGTGCCAGCAGCCGTCCCCAGGCCGCAGGGACCCAGTACTTC. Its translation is CASSRPQAAGTQYF.

CDR3 protein: CSARYRSGTGIPSYEQYF. The CDR3 DNA is TGCAGTGCTAGATATAGATCCGGGACAGGGATCCCGTCCTACGAGCAGTACTTC. J is TRBJ2-7 and V is TRBV20-1, with 9 bases fitting TRBD1. Germline V gives CDR1 DFQATT, CDR2 SNEGSKA (reference sequence). The CDR3 sequence is 18 residues long. V lost 2 bases and J lost 1; bases outside the gene matches: 15.

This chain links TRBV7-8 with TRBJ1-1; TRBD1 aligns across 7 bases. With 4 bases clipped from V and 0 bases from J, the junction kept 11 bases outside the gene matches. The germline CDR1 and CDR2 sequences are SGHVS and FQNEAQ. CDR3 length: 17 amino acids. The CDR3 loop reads CASSSPGQSFLNTEAFF. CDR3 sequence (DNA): TGTGCCAGCAGCTCTCCGGGACAGTCATTTTTGAACACTGAAGCTTTCTTT.

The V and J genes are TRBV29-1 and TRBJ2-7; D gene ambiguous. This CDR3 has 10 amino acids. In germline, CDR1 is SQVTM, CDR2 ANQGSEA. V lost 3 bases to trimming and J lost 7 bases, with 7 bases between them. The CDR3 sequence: CSVEAGEQYF. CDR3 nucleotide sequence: TGCAGCGTTGAGGCTGGTGAGCAGTACTTC.

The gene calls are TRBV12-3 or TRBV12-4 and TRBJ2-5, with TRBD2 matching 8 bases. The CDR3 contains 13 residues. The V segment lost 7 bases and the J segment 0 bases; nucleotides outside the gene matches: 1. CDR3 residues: CASTAGDQETQYF. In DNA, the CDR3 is TGTGCCAGCACAGCGGGGGACCAAGAGACCCAGTACTTC.

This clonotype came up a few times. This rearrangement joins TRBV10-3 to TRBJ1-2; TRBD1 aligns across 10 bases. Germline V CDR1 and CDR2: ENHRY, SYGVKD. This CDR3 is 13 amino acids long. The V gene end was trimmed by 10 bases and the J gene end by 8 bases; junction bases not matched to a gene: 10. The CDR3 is CASGTDRGQGYTF. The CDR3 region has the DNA TGTGCCAGCGGGACAGACAGGGGGCAGGGCTACACCTTC.

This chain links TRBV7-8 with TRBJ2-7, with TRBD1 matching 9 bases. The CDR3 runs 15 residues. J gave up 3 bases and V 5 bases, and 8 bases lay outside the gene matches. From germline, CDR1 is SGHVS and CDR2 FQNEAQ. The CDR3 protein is CASSPSRTGVYEQYF. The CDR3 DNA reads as TGTGCCAGCAGCCCCTCGAGGACAGGGGTCTACGAGCAGTACTTC.

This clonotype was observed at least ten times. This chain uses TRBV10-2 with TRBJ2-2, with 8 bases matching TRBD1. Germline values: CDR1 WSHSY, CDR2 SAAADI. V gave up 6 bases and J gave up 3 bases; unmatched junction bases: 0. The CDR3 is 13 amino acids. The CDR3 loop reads CASRDRDTGELFF. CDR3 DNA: TGCGCCAGCAGGGACAGGGACACCGGGGAGCTGTTTTTT.

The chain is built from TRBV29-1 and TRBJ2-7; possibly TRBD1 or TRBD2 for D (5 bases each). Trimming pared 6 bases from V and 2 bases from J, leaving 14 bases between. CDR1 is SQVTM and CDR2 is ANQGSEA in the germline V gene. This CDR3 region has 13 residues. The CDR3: CSVRGELPYEQYF. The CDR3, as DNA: TGCAGCGTACGAGGGGAGCTCCCCTACGAGCAGTACTTC.

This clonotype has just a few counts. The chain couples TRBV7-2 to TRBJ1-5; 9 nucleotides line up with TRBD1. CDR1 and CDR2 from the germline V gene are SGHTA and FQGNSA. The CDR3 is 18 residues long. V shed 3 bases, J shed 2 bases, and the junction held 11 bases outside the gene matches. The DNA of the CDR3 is TGTGCCAGCAGCTTGAGGAGTGGGGACAGGGACCGCAATCAGCCCCAGCATTTT. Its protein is CASSLRSGDRDRNQPQHF.